Following are 26 T cell receptor beta chains from one sample sequenced in a study of CD8+CD57+ T cells in acquired aplastic anemia. For CDR3 and TCR beta VDJ profiling, genomic DNA was the template used. Using its own MiXCR run on the reads, TCRdb lists one record per CDR3 protein. In the table there are approximately 250,000 distinct CDR3 sequences, 82% of which are singletons. Patients chosen for sequencing had shown CD8+CD57+ cell expansion by flow cytometry. The sample consisted of sorted CD4+, CD8+, or CD8+CD57+ T cells (not recorded which) from PBMCs. The receptors derive from a human donor with aplastic anemia.

This clonotype was counted a few times. This rearrangement joins TRBV7-4 to TRBJ2-5; 10 bases align to TRBD2. CDR3 size: 15 residues. Trimming at V came to 3 bases and at J to 11 bases, leaving 12 bases not matched to a gene. CDR1 and CDR2 from the germline V gene are SGHVT and SQSDAQ. The DNA for the CDR3 is TGTGCCAGCAGCTTTGAAAGAAGCGGGGGGGGGACTCAGTACTTC. This codes for CASSFERSGGGTQYF. Looking up the rest from reference TRBV7-4 and TRBJ2-5 gives the full variable domain: GAGVSQSPRYKVAKRGRDVALRCDSISGHVTLYWYRQTLGQGSEVLTYSQSDAQRDKSGRPSGRFSAERPERSVSTLKIQRTEQGDSAVYLCASSFERSGGGTQYFGPGTRLLVL.

Worth noting for this clonotype: One junction end does not reproduce the germline sequence, and a read error may be involved. The CDR3 loop reads CASSFAGPRDTHYF. CDR3 DNA: TGTGCCAGCAGCTTTGCCGGCCCCCGGGATACCCACTACTTT. This chain joins TRBV12-3 or TRBV12-4 and TRBJ2-3, with a possible D match to TRBD2 (5 bases). The length of the CDR3 is 14 residues.

As concerns this clonotype: Compared with germline, one end of the junction differs, possibly owing to a read error. The chain employs TRBV7-8 and TRBJ2-1; D not certain. CDR1 is SGHVS, CDR2 FQNEAQ, per germline. The CDR3 sequence is 15 residues long. Here the CDR3 reads CASSIAGGADKEQFF. The CDR3 nucleotides are TGTGCCAGTAGTATAGCTGGCGGAGCCGACAAGGAGCAGTTCTTC.

The chain joins TRBV7-8 to TRBJ2-3; 8 bases map to TRBD2. There are 13 residues in the CDR3. The germline CDR1 and CDR2 sequences are SGHVS and FQNEAQ. The J segment lost 13 bases and the V segment lost 8 bases, leaving 14 bases of the junction unmatched. Written as DNA, the CDR3 is TGTGCCAGCGGGGACGCGGGAGGAGACACGAAGTATTTT. Residues: CASGDAGGDTKYF.

In regard to this clonotype: Compared with germline, one end of the junction differs, possibly owing to a read error. The V call is TRBV7-3, the J call TRBJ2-3; TRBD2 agrees at 9 bases. There are 14 residues in the CDR3. Germline-derived CDR1 and CDR2 are SGHTA and FQGTGA. This CDR3 is CASSSSGTWGTTQF. DNA of the CDR3: TGTGCCAGCAGTTCTAGCGGGACTTGGGGAACGACCCAGTTT.

The chain has TRBV7-6 and TRBJ2-3; no reliable D call. This CDR3 spans 14 amino acids. In germline, CDR1 is SGHVS, CDR2 FNYEAQ. Trimming pared 0 bases from V and 6 bases from J, leaving 10 bases between. Written as DNA, the CDR3 is TGTGCCAGCAGCTTAGCGGACGACCCCGATACGCAGTATTTT. This codes for CASSLADDPDTQYF.

The rearrangement links TRBV7-2 to TRBJ2-1; 10 bases match TRBD1. Germline CDR1 is SGHTA and CDR2 is FQGNSA. V was pared by 5 bases and J by 11 bases, with 15 bases of the junction left unmatched. The CDR3 is 16 residues long. The CDR3 DNA reads as TGTGCCAGCAGCAATGGACAGGGGGGTCAAGAGGCTCAGCAGTTCTTC. Its protein product is CASSNGQGGQEAQQFF.

The chain couples TRBV5-6 to TRBJ2-3, with a tentative D call TRBD1 (5 bases). V lost 5 bases and J lost 2, with 9 bases in between. Germline CDR1 SGHDT, CDR2 YYEEEE. The CDR3 covers 13 residues. The CDR3 sequence: CASSAGHTDTQYF. The CDR3 nucleotides read TGTGCCAGCAGTGCCGGACACACAGATACGCAGTATTTT.

A remark on this clonotype: A read error may produce the germline difference seen at one junction end. This rearrangement joins TRBV5-1 to TRBJ2-1; D could derive from TRBD1 or TRBD2 (5 bases each). The CDR3 has 13 amino acids. From germline, CDR1 is SGHRS and CDR2 YFSETQ. CDR3: CASSLERDGQQFF. Here the CDR3 DNA reads TGTGCCAGCAGCTTGGAGAGGGACGGGCAGCAGTTCTTC.

This clonotype was counted a few times. The V call is TRBV29-1, the J call TRBJ1-1; D is perhaps TRBD1 (5 bases). V lost 4 bases and J lost 4, with 16 bases in between. The germline V gene has CDR1 SQVTM and CDR2 ANQGSEA. The CDR3 has 14 residues. CDR3: CSVVEGGRGTEAFF. CDR3 in DNA: TGCAGCGTTGTAGAAGGAGGAAGGGGCACTGAAGCTTTCTTT.

The chain combines TRBV7-9 with TRBJ2-7; 7 bases line up with TRBD2. V trimming: 3 bases; J trimming: 2 bases; junction bases outside the gene matches: 16. The CDR3 has 18 amino acids. Germline CDR1 and CDR2: SEHNR and FQNEAQ (reference sequence). In DNA form, the CDR3 reads TGTGCCAGCAGCTTTCATACAAGCGGGGCGGGCGATGCCTACGAGCAGTACGTC. Translated, it gives CASSFHTSGAGDAYEQYV.

Regarding this clonotype: The junction departs from the called germline gene at one end, perhaps through a read error. J is TRBJ1-5 and V is TRBV7-9, with D possibly TRBD1 on 6 matching bases. From germline, CDR1 is SEHNR and CDR2 FQNEAQ (reference sequence). The CDR3 covers 14 residues. CDR3 sequence (DNA): TGTGCCAGCAGCTTTCACAGAAGCGGGGGGCGCGATGAGTTT. Translated: CASSFHRSGGRDEF.

As regards this clonotype: One junction end does not reproduce the germline sequence, and a read error may be involved. The chain uses TRBV9 and TRBJ2-3, with D possibly TRBD1 on 7 matching bases. The germline CDR1 and CDR2 sequences are SGDLS and YYNGEE. The CDR3 contains 14 residues. The CDR3 is CASSVGERQGGNNF. CDR3 DNA sequence: TGTGCCAGCAGCGTGGGGGAACGACAGGGAGGAAACAATTTT.

About this clonotype itself: Mismatch with germline at one junction end may stem from a read error. The CDR3 DNA is TGTGCCAGCGGTCATGGTGACACAGATACCCCCGATTTT. It yields the protein CASGHGDTDTPDF. The chain links TRBV7-9 to TRBJ2-3; D not certain. Germline lookup yields CDR1 SEHNR and CDR2 FQNEAQ (reference sequence). This CDR3 region has 13 residues.

This chain links TRBV2 with TRBJ2-7, with TRBD1 matching 9 bases. Unmatched junction bases numbered 8, after V lost 3 bases and J lost 5 bases. Germline V gene sequence: CDR1 SNHLY, CDR2 FYNNEI. This CDR3 is built from 15 residues. The CDR3, as DNA: TGTGCCAGCAGTGAGGTACAGGGGGCAAACGACGAGCAGTACTTC. It yields the protein CASSEVQGANDEQYF.

The DNA for the CDR3 is TGTGCCAGCAGCGTGGAGGCCCGACAGGGATCAGGCACCAACGTCCTGACTTTC. Its protein product is CASSVEARQGSGTNVLTF. The chain has TRBV9 and TRBJ2-6, with 7 bases lining up with TRBD1. Germline-derived CDR1 and CDR2 are SGDLS and YYNGEE. The CDR3 runs 18 residues. J gave up 8 bases and V 2 bases, and 16 bases lay outside the gene matches.

With respect to this clonotype: Because the CDR3's place on the DNA is in doubt, the DNA is left out and the CDR3 is given as listed by TCRdb. The V and J genes are TRBV9 and TRBJ2-3; the table's D call, TRBD1, has no DNA check behind it. The CDR3 spans 14 residues, counting both ends. Germline lookup yields CDR1 SGDLS and CDR2 YYNGEE. This chain's CDR3 is CASSVGGGATAPYF.

The CDR3 DNA sequence: TGTGCCAGCAGCCCGGGAGTGGGGGGCACAGACGAGCAGTACTTC. Its protein product is CASSPGVGGTDEQYF. The rearrangement joins TRBV7-9 to TRBJ2-7; D may match TRBD1 or TRBD2 (6 bases each). Trimming took 5 bases from V and 5 from J, leaving 19 bases between them. CDR1 is SEHNR, CDR2 FQNEAQ, per germline (reference sequence). This CDR3 has 15 residues.

With regard to this clonotype: Relative to the germline gene, one junction end is altered; a read error may explain this. The chain links TRBV7-3 to TRBJ2-5; D not certain. CDR3 size: 13 residues. From germline, CDR1 is SGHTA and CDR2 FQGTGA. The CDR3 here is CASCVRLQETEYF. The CDR3 nucleotides are TGCGCCAGCTGCGTCCGACTTCAAGAGACCGAGTACTTC.

Of note for this clonotype: The conserved phenylalanine or tryptophan is not found at the CDR3 terminus, so this likely reflects a read error. The limits of the CDR3 on the DNA are not certain, so only TCRdb's listed CDR3 is given. CDR3 sequence reads: CAGNAGSGSPHH. The rearrangement uses TRBV7-2 and TRBJ2-5. Ends included, the CDR3 has 12 residues. Germline values: CDR1 SGHTA, CDR2 FQGNSA.

The genes are TRBV9 and TRBJ2-7; D might be TRBD1 or TRBD2, each matching 7 bases. The germline CDR1 and CDR2 sequences are SGDLS and YYNGEE. Trimming stripped 3 bases from V and 8 bases from J, with 24 bases between. The CDR3 has 16 amino acids. The CDR3 DNA follows: TGTGCCAGCAGCGCACCTACAGGGGCGGGAGTGGCCCAGCAGTACGTC. Translation: CASSAPTGAGVAQQYV.

V usage is TRBV5-8 and J usage is TRBJ2-3; D tentatively fits TRBD1 or TRBD2 (5 bases each). The CDR3 consists of 14 residues. Germline V gene sequence: CDR1 SGHTS, CDR2 YDEGEE. V was trimmed by 5 bases and J by 6 bases, leaving 16 bases between them. The CDR3 region is CASRTPGRPDTQYF. DNA of the CDR3: TGTGCCAGCAGGACACCGGGACGTCCCGATACGCAGTATTTT. The whole variable domain, remainder taken from reference TRBV5-8 and TRBJ2-3, is EAGVTQSPTHLIKTRGQQATLRCSPISGHTSVYWYQQALGLGLQFLLWYDEGEERNRGNFPPRFSGRQFPNYSSELNVNALELEDSALYLCASRTPGRPDTQYFGPGTRLTVL.

The gene calls are TRBV7-8 and TRBJ2-3, with 8 bases that match TRBD2. The CDR3 covers 13 residues. Germline V gene sequence: CDR1 SGHVS, CDR2 FQNEAQ. Unmatched junction bases numbered 13, after V lost 6 bases and J lost 14 bases. CDR3 residues: CASRVAGGPDTYF. CDR3 coding DNA: TGTGCCAGCAGGGTCGCGGGAGGACCCGATACGTATTTT.

The chain recombines TRBV7-2 with TRBJ2-1; D is uncertain. The CDR3 totals 12 residues. Per germline, CDR1 SGHTA and CDR2 FQGNSA. V gave up 5 bases and J gave up 9 bases, with 11 bases separating them. The CDR3 sequence is CASSPTTVEQFF. In DNA form, the CDR3 reads TGTGCCAGCAGCCCTACTACGGTTGAGCAGTTCTTC.

This clonotype was detected only once. The rearrangement joins TRBV7-2 to TRBJ2-1, with a tentative D call TRBD2 (5 bases). Germline loops: CDR1 SGHTA, CDR2 FQGNSA. This CDR3 is built from 15 residues. Trimming took 0 bases from V and 13 from J, leaving 19 bases between them. CDR3 sequence (DNA): TGTGCCAGCAGCTTAGCGGGAGAGGCGTCAGCCCTTCAGTTCTTC. Translation gives CASSLAGEASALQFF.

The rearrangement links TRBV9 to TRBJ1-1; 7 bases are a match to TRBD1. The CDR3 is 16 amino acids. CDR1 and CDR2 from the germline V gene are SGDLS and YYNGEE. After removal of 3 bases from V and 9 bases from J, the junction contained 17 bases not matched to a gene. The chain's CDR3 is CASSGGDRQGGNKAFF. The CDR3 DNA is TGTGCCAGCAGCGGGGGGGACCGACAGGGAGGAAACAAAGCTTTCTTT. The full variable domain, in which reference TRBV9 and TRBJ1-1 provide the parts outside the CDR3, is DSGVTQTPKHLITATGQRVTLRCSPRSGDLSVYWYQQSLDQGLQFLIQYYNGEERAKGNILERFSAQQFPDLHSELNLSSLELGDSALYFCASSGGDRQGGNKAFFGQGTRLTVV.